Following are 15 T cell receptor beta chains from one sample sequenced in a study of cytomegalovirus exposure and HLA in healthy donors. Primers: 60 Vbeta forward and 13 Jbeta reverse. Produced via immunoSEQ multiplex PCR; TCRdb's table is partial and in-frame only. The sample shows some 120,000 clones, 70% to 80% of them seen only once. The sequenced sample was PBMCs. These receptors were taken from a man in his fifties in good health and CMV-seronegative.

The chain couples TRBV21-1 to TRBJ2-7; whether TRBD1, the table's D call, matches the DNA was not checked. TRBV21-1 is reported as a pseudogene. The CDR3 sequence is 20 residues long. The DNA for the CDR3 is TGTGCCAGCAGCAAAAGGACCGGAACCTATAACTCCGTAGGACACTACGAGCAGTACGTC. Encoded protein: CASSKRTGTYNSVGHYEQYV.

This clone was seen only a few times. The V gene is TRBV6-5, the J gene TRBJ1-1; 9 bases are shared with TRBD1. Trimming cost V 4 bases and J 5 bases; bases outside gene matches: 5. From germline, CDR1 is MNHEY and CDR2 SVGAGI. The CDR3 loop spans 14 amino acids. CDR3 amino acids: CASSFGQGRTEAFF. The CDR3, as DNA: TGTGCCAGCAGTTTCGGACAGGGGAGGACTGAAGCTTTCTTT.

The chain joins TRBV11-3 to TRBJ2-3; 15 nucleotides match TRBD2. Germline loops: CDR1 SGHNT, CDR2 YENEEA. Losses at the gene ends were 5 bases for V and 6 bases for J; bases not matched to a gene: 3. This CDR3 spans 15 amino acids. CDR3 coding DNA: TGTGCCAGCAGCCCCGGGACTAGCGGGGGGGATACGCAGTATTTT. Its translation is CASSPGTSGGDTQYF.

This rearrangement joins TRBV13 to TRBJ1-3; D unresolved. Germline loops: CDR1 PRHDT, CDR2 FYEKMQ (reference sequence). V dropped 2 bases and J dropped 0 bases, with 11 bases sitting between them. CDR3 length equals 16 residues. DNA of the CDR3: TGTGCCAGCAGCTTAAGGTCATACTACTCTGGAAACACCATATATTTT. This gives the protein CASSLRSYYSGNTIYF.

This clone was detected a few times. The chain combines TRBV5-4 with TRBJ1-1; 8 bases match TRBD1. Trimming took 2 bases from V and 4 from J; bases not matched to a gene: 7. Germline V gene lookup returns CDR1 SGHNT and CDR2 YYREEE (reference sequence). The CDR3 runs to 15 residues. CDR3 sequence (DNA): TGTGCCAGCAGCTTTGACAGGGGTTTAAGCACTGAAGCTTTCTTT. Its translation is CASSFDRGLSTEAFF.

V and J are TRBV18 and TRBJ1-2; 9 positions agree with TRBD1. This CDR3 contains 16 residues. The germline V gene encodes CDR1 KGHSH and CDR2 LQKENI. The V gene end was trimmed by 3 bases and the J gene end by 0 bases; junction bases not matched to a gene: 5. In DNA form, the CDR3 reads TGTGCCAGCTCACCCCGGGACAGGGCCTCTAACTATGGCTACACCTTC. As protein: CASSPRDRASNYGYTF. The entire variable domain, with the rest obtained from reference TRBV18 and TRBJ1-2, is as follows: NAGVMQNPRHLVRRRGQEARLRCSPMKGHSHVYWYRQLPEEGLKFMVYLQKENIIDESGMPKERFSAEFPKEGPSILRIQQVVRGDSAAYFCASSPRDRASNYGYTFGSGTRLTVV.

The chain is built from TRBV7-2 and TRBJ2-5; possible D gene TRBD1, 6 bases. The CDR3 totals 15 residues. V gave up 2 bases and J gave up 5 bases, with 15 bases separating them. Germline CDR1 is SGHTA and CDR2 is FQGNSA. The CDR3 loop reads CASSLSMGARETQYF. The CDR3 DNA sequence: TGTGCCAGCAGCTTATCGATGGGGGCGAGGGAGACCCAGTACTTC.

This clone came up once. The genes are TRBV6-5 and TRBJ2-3; D ambiguous. Germline-derived CDR1 and CDR2 are MNHEY and SVGAGI. With 5 bases removed from V and 0 bases from J, the gap between germline ends came to 6 bases. This CDR3 comprises 13 residues. The CDR3, as DNA: TGTGCCAGCAGTCCTTTTAGCACAGATACGCAGTATTTT. Protein: CASSPFSTDTQYF.

This chain links TRBV6-5 with TRBJ1-4; a possible D gene is TRBD1 (6 bases). Trimming took 8 bases from V and 11 from J, leaving 15 bases between them. The CDR3 length is 12 residues. Germline lookup yields CDR1 MNHEY and CDR2 SVGAGI. DNA for the CDR3: TGTGCCAGCGGGAGGGGGGCAGGGAAACTGTTTTTT. This encodes CASGRGAGKLFF.

In its sample, this clone was seen a few times. The chain is built from TRBV6-1 and TRBJ1-1; no firm D call. V lost 6 bases to trimming and J lost 0 bases, with 11 bases between them. The CDR3 totals 14 residues. Germline-derived CDR1 and CDR2 are MNHNS and SASEGT. The CDR3 bases are TGTGCCAGCAGCCTCGATTTAGTGAACACTGAAGCTTTCTTT. Residues: CASSLDLVNTEAFF.

J is TRBJ1-6 and V is TRBV28; D is unresolved. The CDR3 has 14 amino acids. Germline V lookup: CDR1 MDHEN, CDR2 SYDVKM. Trimming stripped 2 bases from V and 9 bases from J, with 11 bases between. Here the CDR3 DNA reads TGTGCCAGCAGTTTAGGGCCTATAGGTTCACCCCTCCACTTT. It codes for CASSLGPIGSPLHF.

J is TRBJ1-2 and V is TRBV5-1, with TRBD1 as a possible D gene (5 bases). The CDR3 contains 14 residues. V lost 3 bases, J lost 6 bases, and 15 bases lay in between. In germline, CDR1 is SGHRS, CDR2 YFSETQ. The CDR3 spells CASSSGDGGNGYTF. The CDR3 DNA reads as TGCGCCAGCAGCTCCGGGGACGGGGGGAATGGCTACACCTTC.

The chain combines TRBV6-5 with TRBJ1-5; D is ambiguous. The CDR3 is made up of 14 amino acids. Germline loops: CDR1 MNHEY, CDR2 SVGAGI. Trimming stripped 4 bases from V and 3 bases from J, with 10 bases between. DNA of the CDR3: TGTGCCAGCAGTTCGGTCCGGGACAATCAGCCCCAGCATTTT. Translation: CASSSVRDNQPQHF.

The V call is TRBV19, the J call TRBJ1-5; D call uncertain. In germline, CDR1 is LNHDA, CDR2 SQIVND (reference sequence). This CDR3 has 16 residues. Trimming left V 0 bases short and J 4 bases short, with 13 bases between. The CDR3 spells CASSIDPGLRNQPQHF. The CDR3 bases are TGTGCCAGTAGTATAGATCCAGGACTCCGAAATCAGCCCCAGCATTTT.

The V call is TRBV7-2, the J call TRBJ1-1, with a possible D match to TRBD1 (5 bases). The CDR3 sequence is 13 residues long. Germline V gene lookup returns CDR1 SGHTA and CDR2 FQGNSA. Trimming removed 3 bases from V and 3 bases from J, with 8 bases in between. CDR3 nucleotide sequence: TGTGCCAGCAGCTTTGGGGGGTACACTGAAGCTTTCTTT. Protein product: CASSFGGYTEAFF. Looking up the rest from reference TRBV7-2 and TRBJ1-1 gives the full variable domain: GAGVSQSPSNKVTEKGKDVELRCDPISGHTALYWYRQSLGQGLEFLIYFQGNSAPDKSGLPSDRFSAERTGGSVSTLTIQRTQQEDSAVYLCASSFGGYTEAFFGQGTRLTVV.